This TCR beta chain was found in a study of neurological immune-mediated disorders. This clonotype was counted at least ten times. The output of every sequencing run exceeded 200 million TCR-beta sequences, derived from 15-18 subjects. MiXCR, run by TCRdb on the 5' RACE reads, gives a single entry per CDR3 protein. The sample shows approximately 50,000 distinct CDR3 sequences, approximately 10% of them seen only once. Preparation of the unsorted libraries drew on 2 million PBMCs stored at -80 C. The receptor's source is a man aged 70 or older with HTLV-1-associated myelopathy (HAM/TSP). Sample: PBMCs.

The CDR3 region is CASSLGTKVTPLHF. DNA for the CDR3: TGTGCCAGCAGCCTCGGGACAAAGGTGACACCCCTCCACTTT. The V gene is TRBV12-3 or TRBV12-4, the J gene TRBJ1-6; tentative D call: TRBD1 (6 bases). V was clipped by 6 bases and J by 11 bases, with 17 bases between them. This CDR3 region has 14 residues.